The 4 T cell receptor beta chains given below trace back to one sample, sequenced in a study of CD8+ T cells in alopecia areata. Extracted RNA was reverse transcribed, and the resulting cDNA served as sequencing template. The repertoire was sequenced with immunoSEQ multiplex PCR; TCRdb's copy has only in-frame clones and lacks some. The sample holds almost 250,000 clones, roughly two thirds seen once. The sample here was CD4+ T cells sorted from blood, taken at week 0. Every receptor here comes from a human donor with alopecia areata.

The chain joins TRBV29-1 to TRBJ1-1; no firm D call. CDR3 length: 10 amino acids. The V and J ends lost 1 base and 11 bases respectively, with 8 bases between them. CDR1 and CDR2 from the germline V gene are SQVTM and ANQGSEA. CDR3 sequence: CSVEGLNAFF. For the CDR3, the DNA is TGCAGCGTTGAAGGTCTGAACGCTTTCTTT.

V and J are TRBV2 and TRBJ1-2; 7 nucleotides align to TRBD1. CDR1 SNHLY and CDR2 FYNNEI come from the germline V gene. The V and J ends lost 6 bases and 5 bases, in that order; junction bases with no gene match: 9. This CDR3 has 14 residues. The CDR3 bases are TGTGCCAGCAGGGGACAGACGAAGGCATATGGCTACACCTTC. Amino acids: CASRGQTKAYGYTF.

The chain links TRBV30 to TRBJ2-5; D possibly uses TRBD1 or TRBD2 (5 bases each). Trimming stripped 0 bases from V and 5 bases from J, with 13 bases between. The CDR3 is 14 residues long. CDR1 is GTSNPN, CDR2 SVGIG, per germline (reference sequence). CDR3 protein: CAWSVSPGRETQYF. The CDR3 region has the DNA TGTGCCTGGAGTGTATCACCGGGACGGGAGACCCAGTACTTC.

This clone was seen a few times. V usage is TRBV25-1 and J usage is TRBJ2-1; 8 bases are a match to TRBD2. The CDR3 is 12 residues long. Trimming took 8 bases from V and 6 from J; bases not matched to a gene: 3. From germline, CDR1 is MGHDK and CDR2 SYGVNS. The CDR3 nucleotides are TGTGCCAGCCGCGGGGGGTTCAATGAGCAGTTCTTC. Its protein is CASRGGFNEQFF.